Each of the 6 T cell receptor beta chains below was sequenced from the same sample in a study of T cells in Graves' hyperthyroidism and ophthalmopathy (dated by TCRdb to about 2019). Library method: multiplex PCR. Sequenced using an Illumina HiSeq 2000. The TCR beta CDR3 regions were amplified from the RNA transcripts. For the first round of RT-PCR on the TCR CDR3, the HTBI primer set was used together with the Qiagen OneStep RT-PCR kit. TCRdb reanalyzed the raw reads on its own, using fastp at Q25 for trimming and MiXCR for clone calling, and kept in-frame beta chains. Rows matching on CDR3 protein sequence are summarized as one entry with the most common DNA and genes. In this sample the table shows about 420,000 distinct CDR3 sequences, 12% to 15% of which occur a single time. Of the sample, 5.3% is held by the ten largest clones. Sample: blood. The source of these receptors is a woman under 30 with Graves' hyperthyroidism.

This clonotype occurred many times. The rearrangement joins TRBV27 to TRBJ1-2, with 7 bases lining up with TRBD1. The V and J ends lost 5 bases and 4 bases, in that order; junction bases with no gene match: 10. Germline lookup yields CDR1 MNHEY and CDR2 SMNVEV (reference sequence). This CDR3 spans 15 amino acids. Here the CDR3 reads CASSRTQGGSYGYTF. CDR3 nucleotides: TGTGCCAGCAGTAGGACCCAAGGGGGCTCCTATGGCTACACCTTC.

Ten or more counts support this clonotype. The chain uses TRBV12-3 or TRBV12-4 and TRBJ2-5, with D uncertain. Trimming pared 5 bases from V and 5 bases from J, leaving 15 bases between. CDR3 length equals 14 residues. DNA for the CDR3: TGTGCCAGCAGTCCCGAAACCCTCGGGGAGACCCAGTACTTC. Amino acids: CASSPETLGETQYF.

The table lists this clonotype with many counts. This chain joins TRBV7-2 and TRBJ1-6; 10 nucleotides agree with TRBD1. CDR3 size: 13 residues. The V segment lost 3 bases and the J segment 10 bases; nucleotides outside the gene matches: 0. Per germline, CDR1 SGHTA and CDR2 FQGNSA. The CDR3 sequence is CASSLGQGSPLHF. CDR3 bases: TGTGCCAGCAGCTTGGGACAGGGGTCACCCCTCCACTTT.

The chain recombines TRBV30 with TRBJ1-6, with D unclear. CDR1 is GTSNPN and CDR2 is SVGIG in the germline V gene (reference sequence). The CDR3 consists of 15 residues. V was shortened by 0 bases and J by 3 bases, with 9 bases between the two germline ends. CDR3 protein: CAWSVSAVYNSPLHF. The CDR3 DNA sequence: TGTGCCTGGAGTGTATCCGCAGTCTATAATTCACCCCTCCACTTT.

This clonotype has ten or more counts. V usage is TRBV7-9 and J usage is TRBJ1-1; 7 nucleotides line up with TRBD1. Unmatched junction bases numbered 8, after V lost 4 bases and J lost 6 bases. Germline V gives CDR1 SEHNR, CDR2 FQNEAQ (reference sequence). CDR3 length: 14 amino acids. The CDR3 DNA sequence: TGTGCCAGCAGCTACTCTCGACAGGGCCCTGAAGCTTTCTTT. Translated: CASSYSRQGPEAFF.

The genes are TRBV7-2 and TRBJ2-7; a weak D match, TRBD2 (6 bases). The CDR3 has 15 residues. Trimming cost V 5 bases and J 2 bases, with 16 bases left between them. Germline CDR1 and CDR2: SGHTA and FQGNSA. CDR3 nucleotide sequence: TGTGCCAGCAGCCCCGGGACTTCCTTGACCTACGAGCAGTACTTC. It yields the protein CASSPGTSLTYEQYF.